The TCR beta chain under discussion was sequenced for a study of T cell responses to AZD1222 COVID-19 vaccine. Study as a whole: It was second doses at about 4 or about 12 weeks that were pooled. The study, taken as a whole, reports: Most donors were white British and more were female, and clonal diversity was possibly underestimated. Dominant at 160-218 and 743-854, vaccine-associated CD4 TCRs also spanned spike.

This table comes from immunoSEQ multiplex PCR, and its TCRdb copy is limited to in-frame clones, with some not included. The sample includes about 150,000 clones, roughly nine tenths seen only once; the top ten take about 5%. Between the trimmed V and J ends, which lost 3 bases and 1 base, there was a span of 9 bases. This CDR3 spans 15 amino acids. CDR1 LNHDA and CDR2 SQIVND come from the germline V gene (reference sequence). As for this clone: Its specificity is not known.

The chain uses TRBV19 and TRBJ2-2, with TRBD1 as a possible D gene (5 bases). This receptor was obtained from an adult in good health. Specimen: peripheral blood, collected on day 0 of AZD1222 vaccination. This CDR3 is CASSIGTGNTGELFF. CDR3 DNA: TGTGCCAGTAGTATCGGAACAGGGAACACCGGGGAGCTGTTTTTT. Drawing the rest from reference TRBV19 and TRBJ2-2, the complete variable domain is DGGITQSPKYLFRKEGQNVTLSCEQNLNHDAMYWYRQDPGQGLRLIYYSQIVNDFQKGDIAEGYSVSREKKESFPLTVTSAQKNPTAFYLCASSIGTGNTGELFFGEGSRLTVL.